The rows below give T cell receptor beta chains drawn from one sample of a study of cytomegalovirus exposure and HLA in healthy donors. Profiling relied on immunoSEQ multiplex PCR, and the TCRdb table lists in-frame clones only, not all of them. The table has 200,000 to 250,000 clones, 85% to 90% seen once. The source material was PBMCs. Receptors were obtained from a woman aged 18-30 years in good health and CMV-seronegative. The CDR3 runs from the conserved cysteine through the conserved F or W. D genes are given only for firm matches. Not all rows give a size; the values are once, few, many and, for expanded clones, a class.

>TRBJ1-5|TRBV10-1|-|-
CASSPDSNQPQHF
TGCGCCAGCAGTCCAGATAGCAATCAGCCCCAGCATTTT
>TRBJ2-1|TRBV14|-|-
CASSLYYNEQFF
TGTGCCAGCAGCCTTTATTACAATGAGCAGTTCTTC
>TRBJ2-3|TRBV18|-|TRBD1
CASSAGQGGRDTQYF
TGTGCCAGCTCTGCTGGACAGGGAGGCCGAGATACGCAGTATTTT
>TRBJ1-1|TRBV7-9|-|TRBD1
CASSFGQGGTEAFF
TGTGCCAGCAGCTTCGGACAGGGCGGCACTGAAGCTTTCTTT
>TRBJ2-2|TRBV11-3|-|-
CASTHRDRTGELFF
TGTGCCAGCACCCACAGGGACCGGACCGGGGAGCTGTTTTTT
>TRBJ2-1|TRBV19|-|-
CASSIEKGTNYNEQFF
TGTGCCAGTAGTATAGAGAAGGGGACAAACTACAATGAGCAGTTCTTC
>TRBJ2-5|TRBV9|-|TRBD2
CASSPTSGGAWETQYF
TGTGCCAGCAGCCCAACAAGCGGGGGGGCGTGGGAGACCCAGTACTTC
>TRBJ2-7|TRBV9|-|TRBD1
CASSEKDRPYEQYF
TGTGCCAGCAGCGAAAAGGACAGGCCCTACGAGCAGTACTTC
>TRBJ1-2|TRBV20-1|-|-
CSARLGAGYTF
TGCAGTGCTAGACTGGGCGCCGGCTACACCTTC
>TRBJ1-1|TRBV2|-|TRBD1
CASSEQGQANTEAFF
TGTGCCAGCAGTGAACAGGGACAGGCGAACACTGAAGCTTTCTTT
>TRBJ2-7|TRBV25-1|-|TRBD1
CAILSRQGANEQYF
TGTGCCATCCTCTCACGGCAGGGGGCCAACGAGCAGTACTTC
>TRBJ1-5|TRBV5-1|-|TRBD1
CASSLGTGDQPQHF
TGCGCCAGCAGCTTGGGAACAGGGGATCAGCCCCAGCATTTT
>TRBJ2-7|TRBV19|-|-
CASSIGGSEQYF
TGTGCCAGTAGTATAGGGGGCAGCGAGCAGTACTTC
>TRBJ2-1|TRBV6-5|-|-
CASSSLFNEQFF
TGTGCCAGCAGTTCGCTATTCAATGAGCAGTTCTTC
>TRBJ2-2|TRBV7-2|once|-
CASRGAAVNTGELFF
TGTGCCAGCAGAGGAGCAGCAGTGAACACCGGGGAGCTGTTTTTT
>TRBJ2-5|TRBV19|-|TRBD1
CASSLQGKRETQYF
TGTGCCAGTAGTCTACAGGGGAAGAGAGAGACCCAGTACTTC
>TRBJ2-1|TRBV5-1|-|TRBD1
CASSARQGPYNEQFF
TGCGCCAGCAGCGCTCGACAGGGACCTTACAATGAGCAGTTCTTC
>TRBJ1-6|TRBV7-9|-|-
CASSPPLDSPLHF
TGTGCCAGCAGCCCCCCCCTCGATTCACCCCTCCACTTT
>TRBJ1-1|TRBV18|-|-
CASSPGRGTFMNTEAFF
TGTGCCAGCTCACCGGGAAGGGGGACGTTCATGAACACTGAAGCTTTCTTT
>TRBJ2-2|TRBV11-3|-|TRBD2
CASSLDRGDPANTGELFF
TGTGCCAGCAGCTTAGATCGGGGGGACCCAGCGAACACCGGGGAGCTGTTTTTT
>TRBJ2-7|TRBV11-3|-|TRBD2
CASSSRLAGENEQYF
TGTGCCAGCAGCTCCCGACTAGCGGGAGAGAACGAGCAGTACTTC
>TRBJ1-1|TRBV11-3|-|-
CASSLRDTVAFF
TGTGCCAGCAGCTTAAGGGACACCGTAGCTTTCTTT
>TRBJ1-3|TRBV7-2|-|-
CASSLGAEPGNTIYF
TGTGCCAGCAGCCTAGGGGCCGAACCGGGAAACACCATATATTTT
>TRBJ2-5|TRBV11-3|-|-
CASRYRARGQYF
TGTGCCAGCAGATACCGGGCAAGGGGGCAGTACTTC